This T cell receptor beta chain stems from a study of blood T cell repertoires in COVID-19. Study details: PBMCs, B-cell-depleted T cells, or T cells provided the cDNA or gDNA that made up the material.

Sequencing used immunoSEQ multiplex PCR; TCRdb keeps in-frame clones, though not all of them. The sample holds roughly 160,000 clones, more than 70% seen once. V dropped 2 bases and J dropped 7 bases, with 8 bases sitting between them. There are 13 residues in the CDR3. Looked up from germline, CDR1 is LNHDA and CDR2 is SQIVND (reference sequence). This receptor was identified in an elderly woman with active or convalescent COVID-19. The J gene is TRBJ2-2, the V gene TRBV19, with D hard to call. Sequenced input: peripheral blood. CDR3 loop: CASSISRYGELFF. The CDR3 region has the DNA TGTGCCAGTAGTATATCCAGGTACGGGGAGCTGTTTTTT.